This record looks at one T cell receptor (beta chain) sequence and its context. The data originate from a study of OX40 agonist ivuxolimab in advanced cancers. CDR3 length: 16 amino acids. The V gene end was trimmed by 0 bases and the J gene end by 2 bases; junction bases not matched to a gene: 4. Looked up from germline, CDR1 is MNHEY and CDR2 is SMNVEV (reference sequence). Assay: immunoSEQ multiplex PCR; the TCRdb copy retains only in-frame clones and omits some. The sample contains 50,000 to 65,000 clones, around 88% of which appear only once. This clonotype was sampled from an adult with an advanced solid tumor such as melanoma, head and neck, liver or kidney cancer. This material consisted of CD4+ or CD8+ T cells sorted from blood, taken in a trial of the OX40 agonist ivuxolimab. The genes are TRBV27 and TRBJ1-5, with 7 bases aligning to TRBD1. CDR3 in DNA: TGTGCCAGCAGTTTATCCTCAACAGGGGGCAATCAGCCCCAGCATTTT. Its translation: CASSLSSTGGNQPQHF.